This T cell receptor beta chain was observed in a study of blood T cell repertoires in COVID-19. Authors' data handling: Amplification with reference gene primers provided the estimates of nucleated cell counts. Sequenced by immunoSEQ multiplex PCR; TCRdb stores in-frame clones only, minus some. Clone size and V and J calls were adopted from that table, with D and trimming inferred from the DNA. Of roughly 180,000 clones in the sample, 79% were seen once. The CDR3 is 15 amino acids. Germline V gene data show CDR1 as SGHRS and CDR2 as YFSETQ. V lost 0 bases and J lost 5, with 14 bases in between. Patients in Seattle were enrolled during active infection, then followed longitudinally.

This clonotype originated in a woman aged 55-70 years with COVID-19, enrolled during active disease. The chain combines TRBV5-1 with TRBJ1-1; D is possibly TRBD1 (5 bases). The sequencing sample was made of peripheral blood. CDR3 sequence reads: CASSLGVDGGTEAFF. CDR3 bases: TGCGCCAGCAGCTTGGGGGTAGACGGGGGAACTGAAGCTTTCTTT.